Below, one T cell receptor (beta chain) is given with its context. V was shortened by 4 bases and J by 0 bases, with 7 bases between the two germline ends. Germline CDR1 reads MDHEN; CDR2 reads SYDVKM. The CDR3 consists of 15 residues. These data come from a study of identical twins. One entry per CDR3 protein results from TCRdb running MiXCR on the 5' RACE reads. The sample has 450,000 or so distinct CDR3 sequences; roughly 26% are singletons. This sample was also put to use in a study of T cells expressing NK-cell markers. That report notes: Sorting in several experiments was restricted by an anti-gamma-delta TCR antibody to alpha-beta TCR T cells.

The sequence was collected from a woman aged 18-29 years in good health. This chain connects TRBV28 to TRBJ2-6; D not resolved. Sequencing input: CD4+ T cells sorted from blood. The CDR3: CASSSPHSGANVLTF. The CDR3 nucleotides read TGTGCCAGCAGTTCTCCCCACTCTGGGGCCAACGTCCTGACTTTC.